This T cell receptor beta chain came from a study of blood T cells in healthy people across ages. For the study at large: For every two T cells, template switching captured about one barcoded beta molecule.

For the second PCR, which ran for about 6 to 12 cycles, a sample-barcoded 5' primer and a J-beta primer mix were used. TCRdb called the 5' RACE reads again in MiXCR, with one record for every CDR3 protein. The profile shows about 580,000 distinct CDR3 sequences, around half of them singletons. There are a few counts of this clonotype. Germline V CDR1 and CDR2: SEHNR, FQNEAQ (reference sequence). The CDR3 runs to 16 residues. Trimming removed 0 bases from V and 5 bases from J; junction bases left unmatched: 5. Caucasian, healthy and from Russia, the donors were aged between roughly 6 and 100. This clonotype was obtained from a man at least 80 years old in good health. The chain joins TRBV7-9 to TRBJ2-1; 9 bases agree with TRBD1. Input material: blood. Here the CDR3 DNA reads TGTGCCAGCAGCTTAGCGGGGACAGGGTTGCACAATGAGCAGTTCTTC. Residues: CASSLAGTGLHNEQFF.